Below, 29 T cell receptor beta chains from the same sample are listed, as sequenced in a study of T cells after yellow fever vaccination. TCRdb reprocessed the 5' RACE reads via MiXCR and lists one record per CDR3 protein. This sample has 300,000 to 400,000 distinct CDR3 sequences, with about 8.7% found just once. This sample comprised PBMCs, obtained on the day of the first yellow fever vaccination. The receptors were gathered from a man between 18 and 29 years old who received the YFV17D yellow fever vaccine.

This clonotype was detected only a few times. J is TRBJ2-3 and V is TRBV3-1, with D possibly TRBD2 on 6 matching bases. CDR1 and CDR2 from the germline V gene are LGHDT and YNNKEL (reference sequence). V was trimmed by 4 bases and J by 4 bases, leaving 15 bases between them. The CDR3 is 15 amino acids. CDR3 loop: CASSPISGVPDTQYF. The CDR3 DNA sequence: TGTGCCAGCAGCCCTATTTCGGGGGTACCAGATACGCAGTATTTT.

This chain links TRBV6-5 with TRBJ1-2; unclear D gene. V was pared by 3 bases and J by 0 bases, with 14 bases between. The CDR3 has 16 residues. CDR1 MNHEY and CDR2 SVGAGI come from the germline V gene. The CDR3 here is CASSYTVGSANYGYTF. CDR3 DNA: TGTGCCAGCAGTTATACAGTTGGGTCGGCTAACTATGGCTACACCTTC.

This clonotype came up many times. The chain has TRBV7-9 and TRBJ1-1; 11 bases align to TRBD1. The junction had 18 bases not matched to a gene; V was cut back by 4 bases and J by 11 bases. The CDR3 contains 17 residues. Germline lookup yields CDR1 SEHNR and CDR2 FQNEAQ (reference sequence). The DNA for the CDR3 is TGTGCCAGCAGCTCTGCTATTCCGGGACAGGGGGACGATCGGGCTTTCTTT. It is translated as CASSSAIPGQGDDRAFF.

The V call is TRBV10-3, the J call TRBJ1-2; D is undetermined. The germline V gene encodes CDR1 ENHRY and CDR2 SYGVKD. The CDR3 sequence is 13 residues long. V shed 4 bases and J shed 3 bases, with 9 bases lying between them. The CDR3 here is CAISADPDYGYTF. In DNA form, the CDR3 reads TGTGCCATCAGTGCTGATCCTGACTATGGCTACACCTTC.

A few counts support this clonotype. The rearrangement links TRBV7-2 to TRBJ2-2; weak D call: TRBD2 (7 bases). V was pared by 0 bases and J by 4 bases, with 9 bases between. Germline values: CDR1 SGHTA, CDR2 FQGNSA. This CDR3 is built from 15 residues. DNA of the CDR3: TGTGCCAGCAGCTTAGCCGGGGGGCTCACCGGGGAGCTGTTTTTT. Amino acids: CASSLAGGLTGELFF.

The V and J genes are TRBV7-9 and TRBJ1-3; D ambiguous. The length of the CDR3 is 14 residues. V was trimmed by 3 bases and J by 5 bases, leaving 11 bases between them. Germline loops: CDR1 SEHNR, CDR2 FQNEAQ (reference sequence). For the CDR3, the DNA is TGTGCCAGCAGCTTCGTGGTGACCAGAAACACCATATATTTT. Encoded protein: CASSFVVTRNTIYF.

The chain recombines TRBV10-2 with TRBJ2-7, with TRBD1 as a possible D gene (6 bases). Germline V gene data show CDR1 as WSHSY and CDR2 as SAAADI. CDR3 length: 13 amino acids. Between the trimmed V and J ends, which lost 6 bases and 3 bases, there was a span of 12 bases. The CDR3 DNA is TGCGCCAGCAGGTCAGGGGTAAGCTACGAGCAGTACGTC. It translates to CASRSGVSYEQYV.

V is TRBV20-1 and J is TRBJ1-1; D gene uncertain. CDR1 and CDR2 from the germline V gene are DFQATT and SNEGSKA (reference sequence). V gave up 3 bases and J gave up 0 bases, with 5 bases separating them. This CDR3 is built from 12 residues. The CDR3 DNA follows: TGCAGTGCTAGGCGGATGAACACTGAAGCTTTCTTT. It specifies CSARRMNTEAFF.

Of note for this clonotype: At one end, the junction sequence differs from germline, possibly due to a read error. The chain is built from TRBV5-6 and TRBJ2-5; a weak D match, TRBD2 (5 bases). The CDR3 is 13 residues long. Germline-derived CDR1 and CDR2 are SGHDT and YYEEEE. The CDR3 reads CASRPGLQGTQYF. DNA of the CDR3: TGTGCCAGCAGACCCGGACTGCAAGGGACCCAGTACTTC. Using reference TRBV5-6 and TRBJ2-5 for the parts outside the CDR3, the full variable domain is DAGVTQSPTHLIKTRGQQVTLRCSPKSGHDTVSWYQQALGQGPQFIFQYYEEEERQRGNFPDRFSGHQFPNYSSELNVNALLLGDSALYLCASRPGLQGTQYFGPGTRLLVL.

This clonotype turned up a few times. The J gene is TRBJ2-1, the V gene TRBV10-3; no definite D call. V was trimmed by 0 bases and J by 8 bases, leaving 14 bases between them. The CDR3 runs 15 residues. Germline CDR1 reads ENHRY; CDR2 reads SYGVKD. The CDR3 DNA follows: TGTGCCATCAGTGAGTCGCGCCCGCTAGGCGATGAGCAGTTCTTC. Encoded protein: CAISESRPLGDEQFF.

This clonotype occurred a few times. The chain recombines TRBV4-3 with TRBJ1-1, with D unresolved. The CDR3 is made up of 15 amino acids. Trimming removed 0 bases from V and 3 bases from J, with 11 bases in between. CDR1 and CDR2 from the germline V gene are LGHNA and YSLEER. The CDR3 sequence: CASSQDMGVDTEAFF. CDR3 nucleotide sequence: TGCGCCAGCAGCCAAGATATGGGAGTAGACACTGAAGCTTTCTTT.

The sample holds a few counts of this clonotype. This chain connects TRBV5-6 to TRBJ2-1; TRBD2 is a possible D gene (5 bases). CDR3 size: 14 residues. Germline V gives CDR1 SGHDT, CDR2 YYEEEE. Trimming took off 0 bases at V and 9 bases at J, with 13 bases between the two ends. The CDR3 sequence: CASSLGFDRGEQFF. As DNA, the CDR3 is TGTGCCAGCAGCTTGGGCTTCGATCGGGGTGAGCAGTTCTTC. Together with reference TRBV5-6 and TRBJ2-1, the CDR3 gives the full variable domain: DAGVTQSPTHLIKTRGQQVTLRCSPKSGHDTVSWYQQALGQGPQFIFQYYEEEERQRGNFPDRFSGHQFPNYSSELNVNALLLGDSALYLCASSLGFDRGEQFFGPGTRLTVL.

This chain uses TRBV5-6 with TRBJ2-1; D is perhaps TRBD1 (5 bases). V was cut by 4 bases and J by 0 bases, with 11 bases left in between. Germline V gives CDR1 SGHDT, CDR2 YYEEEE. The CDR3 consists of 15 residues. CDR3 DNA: TGTGCCAGCAGCCTCAGGGTTCTCTCCTACAATGAGCAGTTCTTC. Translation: CASSLRVLSYNEQFF.

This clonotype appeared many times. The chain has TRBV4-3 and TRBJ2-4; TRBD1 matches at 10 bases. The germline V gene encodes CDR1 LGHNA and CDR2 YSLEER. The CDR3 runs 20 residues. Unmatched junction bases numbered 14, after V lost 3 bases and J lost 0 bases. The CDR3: CASSQETGGGVALAKNIQYF. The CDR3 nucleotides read TGCGCCAGCAGCCAGGAGACAGGGGGCGGAGTGGCTCTAGCCAAAAACATTCAGTACTTC.

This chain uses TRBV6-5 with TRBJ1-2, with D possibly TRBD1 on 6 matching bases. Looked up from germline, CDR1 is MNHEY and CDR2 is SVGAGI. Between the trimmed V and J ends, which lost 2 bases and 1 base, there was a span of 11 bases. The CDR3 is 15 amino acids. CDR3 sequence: CASSYGGRGNYGYTF. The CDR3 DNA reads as TGTGCCAGCAGTTACGGTGGCAGGGGTAACTATGGCTACACCTTC.

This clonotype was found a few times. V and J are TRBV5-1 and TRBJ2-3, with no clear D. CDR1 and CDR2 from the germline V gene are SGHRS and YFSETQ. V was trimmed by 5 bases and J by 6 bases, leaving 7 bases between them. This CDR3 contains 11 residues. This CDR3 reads CASRDGDTQYF. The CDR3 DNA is TGCGCCAGCAGGGACGGGGATACGCAGTATTTT.

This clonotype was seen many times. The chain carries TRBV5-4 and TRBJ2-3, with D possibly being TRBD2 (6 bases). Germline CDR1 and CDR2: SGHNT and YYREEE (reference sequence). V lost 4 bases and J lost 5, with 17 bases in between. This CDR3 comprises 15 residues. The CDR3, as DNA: TGTGCCAGCAGCCACGACAATAGCGGTCTAGATACGCAGTATTTT. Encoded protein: CASSHDNSGLDTQYF.

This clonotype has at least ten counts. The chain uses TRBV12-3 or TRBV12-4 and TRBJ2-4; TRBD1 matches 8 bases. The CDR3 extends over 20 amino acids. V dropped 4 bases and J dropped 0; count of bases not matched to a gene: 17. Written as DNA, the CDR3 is TGTGCCAGCAGTTCGCAACTGAGACAGGGGTCCCACCTAGCCAAAAACATTCAGTACTTC. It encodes CASSSQLRQGSHLAKNIQYF.

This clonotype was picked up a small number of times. CDR3 coding DNA: TGTGCCAGCAGTTACGGGACAGGGGAGGCTAATGAAAAACTGTTTTTT. It is translated as CASSYGTGEANEKLFF. The chain combines TRBV6-5 with TRBJ1-4; 10 nucleotides align to TRBD1. This CDR3 has 16 residues. Germline-derived CDR1 and CDR2 are MNHEY and SVGAGI. Germline trimming cut 2 bases from V and 3 bases from J; bases unmatched to any gene: 3.

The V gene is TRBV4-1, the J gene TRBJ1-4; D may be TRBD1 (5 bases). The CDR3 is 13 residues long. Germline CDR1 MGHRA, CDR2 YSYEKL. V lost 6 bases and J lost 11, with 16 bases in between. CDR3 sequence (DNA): TGCGCCAGCAGGGGGCTCGGGGGGAGGAAACTGTTTTTT. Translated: CASRGLGGRKLFF.

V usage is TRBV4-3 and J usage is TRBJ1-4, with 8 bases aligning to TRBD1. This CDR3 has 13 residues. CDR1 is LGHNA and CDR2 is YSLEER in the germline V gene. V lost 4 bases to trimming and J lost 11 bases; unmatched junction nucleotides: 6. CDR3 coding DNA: TGCGCCAGCAGCCGAACGGACAGGGCGAAACTGTTTTTT. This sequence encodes CASSRTDRAKLFF.

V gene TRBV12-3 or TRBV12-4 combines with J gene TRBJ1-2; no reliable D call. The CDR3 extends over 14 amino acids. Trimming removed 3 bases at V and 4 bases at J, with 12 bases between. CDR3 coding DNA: TGTGCCAGCAGTTTTTCGGGGTTGACCTATGGCTACACCTTC. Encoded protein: CASSFSGLTYGYTF.

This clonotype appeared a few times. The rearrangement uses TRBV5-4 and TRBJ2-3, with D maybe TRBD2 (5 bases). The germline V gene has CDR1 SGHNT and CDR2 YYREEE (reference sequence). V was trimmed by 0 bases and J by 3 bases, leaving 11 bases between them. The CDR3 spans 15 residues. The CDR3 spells CASSLDSAATDTQYF. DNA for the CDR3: TGTGCCAGCAGCTTGGATAGCGCGGCGACAGATACGCAGTATTTT.

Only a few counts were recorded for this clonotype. The CDR3 DNA is TGTGCCAGCAGCCTCAAAGGTCCGGGGGGGAAAGAGCAGTACTTC. Its protein product is CASSLKGPGGKEQYF. The rearrangement links TRBV4-2 to TRBJ2-7; 8 bases align to TRBD2. CDR3 length: 15 residues. With 4 bases clipped from V and 7 bases from J, the junction kept 12 bases outside the gene matches. The germline V gene encodes CDR1 LGHNA and CDR2 YNFKEQ.

The CDR3 region has the DNA TGTGCCAGCAGCTTAGGGGCTTTGAGGTGGGAGCAGTTCTTC. It codes for CASSLGALRWEQFF. The V and J genes are TRBV7-2 and TRBJ2-1; D is unclear. Trimming cost V 1 base and J 10 bases, with 14 bases left between them. The CDR3 extends over 14 amino acids. Germline lookup yields CDR1 SGHTA and CDR2 FQGNSA. The whole variable domain, filled in from reference TRBV7-2 and TRBJ2-1, reads GAGVSQSPSNKVTEKGKDVELRCDPISGHTALYWYRQSLGQGLEFLIYFQGNSAPDKSGLPSDRFSAERTGGSVSTLTIQRTQQEDSAVYLCASSLGALRWEQFFGPGTRLTVL.

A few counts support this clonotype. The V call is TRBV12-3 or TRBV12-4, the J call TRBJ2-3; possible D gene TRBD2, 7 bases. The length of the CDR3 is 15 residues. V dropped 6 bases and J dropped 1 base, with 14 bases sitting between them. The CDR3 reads CASRARGGGTDTQYF. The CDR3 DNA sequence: TGTGCCAGCAGGGCAAGGGGGGGGGGCACAGATACGCAGTATTTT.

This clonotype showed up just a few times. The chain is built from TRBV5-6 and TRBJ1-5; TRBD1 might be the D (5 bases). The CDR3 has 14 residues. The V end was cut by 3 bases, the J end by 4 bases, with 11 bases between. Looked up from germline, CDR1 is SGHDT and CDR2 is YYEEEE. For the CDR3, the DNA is TGTGCCAGCAGCTGGGGCCGGGGGAATCAGCCCCAGCATTTT. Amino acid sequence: CASSWGRGNQPQHF.

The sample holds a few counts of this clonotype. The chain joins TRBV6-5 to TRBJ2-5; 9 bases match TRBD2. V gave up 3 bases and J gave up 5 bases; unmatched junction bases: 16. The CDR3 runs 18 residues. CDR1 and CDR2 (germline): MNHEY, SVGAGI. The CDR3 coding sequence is TGTGCCAGCAGTTATGGGGGACTAGCTGGATTTTTTGGTGAGACCCAGTACTTC. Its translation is CASSYGGLAGFFGETQYF.

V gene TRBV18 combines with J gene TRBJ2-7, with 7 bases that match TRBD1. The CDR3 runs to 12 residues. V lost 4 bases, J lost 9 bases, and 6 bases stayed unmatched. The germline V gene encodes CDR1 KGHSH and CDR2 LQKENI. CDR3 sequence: CASSLNRDRQYV. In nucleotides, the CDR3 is TGTGCCAGCTCACTTAACCGGGACAGGCAGTACGTC.